This T cell receptor (beta chain) was profiled in a study of shared T cell receptors in the human thymus. Sequencing used immunoSEQ multiplex PCR; TCRdb keeps in-frame clones, though not all of them. The profile shows 700,000 to 750,000 clones, roughly 88% of them singletons. After removal of 3 bases from V and 12 bases from J, the junction contained 18 bases not matched to a gene. This CDR3 comprises 17 residues. The V gene's germline CDR1 is SGHKS and CDR2 YYEKEE (reference sequence). This sample was also put to use in a study of human thymus T cells.

The V call is TRBV5-5, the J call TRBJ2-1, with TRBD2 identical over 10 bases. The sequence was obtained from a girl under three years old with a congenital heart defect. The sequencing input was thymocytes. The CDR3 DNA is TGTGCCAGCAGCTCGGGAAGCGGGGGGGGCGAAGCAATGGTGCAGTTCTTC. It yields the protein CASSSGSGGGEAMVQFF.